These T cell receptor beta chains were read from a single sample in a study of T cells expressing NK-cell markers. Following a re-call of the 5' RACE reads, TCRdb has one entry per CDR3 protein and lacks DNA. This sample's table reports about 380,000 distinct CDR3 sequences. Sequenced sample: blood T cells: a sorted CD56 or NKG2C T cell subset, CD4+ or CD8+ T cells, or bulk PBMC T cells (not recorded which). These receptors were obtained from a man aged 18-69 years in good health. CDR3s include the opening cysteine and the closing phenylalanine or tryptophan. The order of the fields is V gene, J gene, CDR3 protein.

>TRBV7-3|TRBJ2-6
CASSLFDRGASGANVLTF
>TRBV20-1|TRBJ2-7
CSARDLASGSFAGEQYF
>TRBV20-1|TRBJ2-6
CSAKRQSSGANVLTF
>TRBV5-1|TRBJ2-5
CASSLDPRTGAWETQYF
>TRBV20-1|TRBJ1-3
CSASTAGGPGNTIYF
>TRBV24-1|TRBJ2-7
CATSGRDSNYEQYF
>TRBV24-1|TRBJ2-3
CATQDGRRTDTQYF
>TRBV2|TRBJ1-1
CASTEGGDTEAFF
>TRBV30|TRBJ2-4
CAWRGVRGAKNIQYF
>TRBV30|TRBJ1-3
CALGTVSGNTIYF
>TRBV5-1|TRBJ2-3
CASRPIPTDTQYF
>TRBV6-6|TRBJ2-7
CASSKRIEYEQYF
>TRBV3-1|TRBJ2-1
CASRKTSGVLNNEQFF
>TRBV5-1|TRBJ2-1
CASSGASSPYNEQFF
>TRBV20-1|TRBJ2-3
CSARFTTSGVSDTQYF
>TRBV20-1|TRBJ1-1
CSARDLEGGTAEAFF
>TRBV7-7|TRBJ2-3
CASSLVPTSTDTQYF
>TRBV12-3/TRBV12-4|TRBJ1-5
CASSLENMTPQHF
>TRBV7-3|TRBJ2-2
CASSLRSISGRTGANTGELFF
>TRBV3-1|TRBJ2-5
CASSESGRQETQYF
>TRBV28|TRBJ1-2
CASSNRAFYGYTF
>TRBV7-9|TRBJ2-7
CASSPQTGIAYEQYF
>TRBV7-9|TRBJ1-2
CASSPSGVDYGYTF
>TRBV7-2|TRBJ2-2
CASSPETGARGELFF
>TRBV28|TRBJ2-3
CATGLAGAADTQYF
>TRBV25-1|TRBJ2-7
CASSFSGSYEQYF
>TRBV20-1|TRBJ1-1
CSARDYQGGREAFF
>TRBV30|TRBJ1-2
CAWSKGPTTRGYTF
>TRBV6-1|TRBJ2-6
CASTRQPSGANVLTF
>TRBV6-2/TRBV6-3|TRBJ2-1
CASSFFPRDNTYEQFF
>TRBV10-3|TRBJ2-4
CAISESHQADKNIQYF
>TRBV12-3/TRBV12-4|TRBJ1-2
CASSLRGATYYGYTF
>TRBV10-3|TRBJ2-5
CATASGAGLADQETQYF
>TRBV6-2/TRBV6-3|TRBJ1-3
CASSEDSYLLYSGNTIYF
>TRBV27|TRBJ2-7
CASSFSGTSGGKQYF
>TRBV5-1|TRBJ1-3
CASSTRGQGASGNTIYF
>TRBV2|TRBJ2-3
CASSEYPGLAGSTDTQYF
>TRBV18|TRBJ1-6
CASSPKGRDSPLHF
>TRBV2|TRBJ2-7
CASTKVNRLEQYF
>TRBV29-1|TRBJ1-2
CSVEAPFGGRSDGYTF
>TRBV5-1|TRBJ2-2
CASSFHDGAFTGELFF
>TRBV11-2|TRBJ2-2
CASSFTSGSNTGELFF